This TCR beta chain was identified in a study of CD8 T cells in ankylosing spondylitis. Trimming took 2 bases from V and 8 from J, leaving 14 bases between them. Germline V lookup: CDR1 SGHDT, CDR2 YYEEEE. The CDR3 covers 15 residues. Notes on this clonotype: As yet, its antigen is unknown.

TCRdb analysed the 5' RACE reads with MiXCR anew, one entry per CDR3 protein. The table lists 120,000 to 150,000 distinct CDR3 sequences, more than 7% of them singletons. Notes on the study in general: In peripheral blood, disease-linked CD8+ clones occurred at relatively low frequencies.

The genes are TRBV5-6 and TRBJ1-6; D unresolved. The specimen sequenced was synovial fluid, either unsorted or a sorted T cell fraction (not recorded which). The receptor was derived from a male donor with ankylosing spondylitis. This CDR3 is CASSLGQQDYSPLHF. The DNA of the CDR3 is TGTGCCAGCAGCTTAGGGCAGCAGGATTATTCACCCCTCCACTTT.